The clone carrying this T cell receptor beta chain was picked up a small number of times. The antigen is unknown. cDNA reverse transcribed from extracted RNA served as the sequencing template. TCRdb keeps only in-frame clones here, not all; method: immunoSEQ multiplex PCR. Of fewer than 250,000 clones listed, roughly three fifths were seen once; the top ten hold approximately 0.63%. V shed 7 bases, J shed 3 bases, and the junction held 9 bases outside the gene matches. CDR3 size: 14 residues. Germline V lookup: CDR1 SQVTM, CDR2 ANQGSEA. This record comes from a study of CD8+ T cells in alopecia areata. Study-wide background: The study gave tofacitinib for 6 to 18 months, then 6 months off drug. Findings and limits, study-wide: Possibly as an HLA-related effect, TCR sharing across patients appeared less clear than in mice.

This sample's treatment: oral pan-JAK inhibitor, 5-10 mg twice daily. The chain has TRBV29-1 and TRBJ2-1, with TRBD1 matching 7 bases. The sample here was CD4+ T cells sorted from blood, taken at week 4, from a patient treated with tofacitinib. This clonotype was sampled from a human donor with alopecia areata. The CDR3 sequence is CSARQGGNYNEQFF. Written as DNA, the CDR3 is TGCAGCGCTCGACAGGGTGGGAACTACAATGAGCAGTTCTTC.